These 32 T cell receptor beta chains came from one sample sequenced in a study of blood T cell repertoires in COVID-19. The data were produced by immunoSEQ multiplex PCR, yet TCRdb's version contains in-frame clones alone and is incomplete. The table records approximately 130,000 clones, more than 80% of them present only once. Material for sequencing was peripheral blood. The receptors come from a man aged 70-80 years with active or convalescent COVID-19.

The chain joins TRBV7-9 to TRBJ1-5; TRBD1 matches at 9 bases. V lost 8 bases, J lost 5 bases, and 7 bases stayed unmatched. The CDR3 loop spans 14 amino acids. CDR1 SEHNR and CDR2 FQNEAQ come from the germline V gene (reference sequence). DNA of the CDR3: TGTGCCAGCGGTCGACAGGGGGAGGATCAGCCCCAGCATTTT. Its protein is CASGRQGEDQPQHF.

This chain joins TRBV7-2 and TRBJ2-5, with TRBD2 matching 15 bases. Germline V gene data show CDR1 as SGHTA and CDR2 as FQGNSA. The CDR3 length is 17 residues. J gave up 4 bases and V 5 bases, and 8 bases lay outside the gene matches. CDR3 region: CASSLGLAGGPSETQYF. In DNA form, the CDR3 reads TGTGCCAGCAGCCTCGGACTAGCGGGAGGGCCCTCAGAGACCCAGTACTTC.

This clone has more than one count but fewer than ten. The V gene is TRBV28, the J gene TRBJ1-2; D unclear. In germline, CDR1 is MDHEN, CDR2 SYDVKM. V was clipped by 5 bases and J by 3 bases, with 10 bases between them. The CDR3 is made up of 13 amino acids. This CDR3 reads CASSAPLDYGYTF. The DNA of the CDR3 is TGTGCCAGCAGTGCGCCCCTGGACTATGGCTACACCTTC.

The rearrangement uses TRBV30 and TRBJ2-2; a weak D match, TRBD2 (5 bases). The germline gives CDR1 GTSNPN, CDR2 SVGIG (reference sequence). This CDR3 has 13 amino acids. Trimming removed 0 bases at V and 4 bases at J, with 6 bases between. The CDR3 region is CAWSVRGTGELFF. CDR3 sequence (DNA): TGTGCCTGGAGTGTACGGGGCACCGGGGAGCTGTTTTTT.

V is TRBV27 and J is TRBJ2-2; D is possibly TRBD1 (6 bases). V was pared by 8 bases and J by 6 bases, with 13 bases between. CDR3 length equals 13 residues. Germline assignment: CDR1 MNHEY and CDR2 SMNVEV (reference sequence). CDR3 sequence: CASQLHRAGELFF. For the CDR3, the DNA is TGTGCCAGCCAGCTTCACAGGGCCGGGGAGCTGTTTTTT.

The gene calls are TRBV6-5 and TRBJ2-5; D may be TRBD1 (5 bases). From germline, CDR1 is MNHEY and CDR2 SVGAGI. The CDR3 has 14 residues. The V and J ends lost 0 bases and 4 bases respectively, with 9 bases between them. The CDR3 nucleotides read TGTGCCAGCAGTTACTCGACAGCCCCAGAGACCCAGTACTTC. It translates to CASSYSTAPETQYF.

The chain combines TRBV18 with TRBJ1-1; no definite D call. The V and J ends lost 2 bases and 3 bases respectively, with 10 bases between them. From germline, CDR1 is KGHSH and CDR2 LQKENI. The CDR3 sequence is 14 residues long. In DNA, the CDR3 is TGTGCCAGCTCACCAACGGGTCGGTACACTGAAGCTTTCTTT. Translating gives CASSPTGRYTEAFF.

The gene calls are TRBV11-3 and TRBJ1-3; 9 nucleotides line up with TRBD1. This CDR3 has 16 amino acids. Germline CDR1 reads SGHNT; CDR2 reads YENEEA. J was trimmed by 5 bases and V by 1 base; bases with no gene match: 6. The CDR3 loop is CASSLGTDRGRNTIYF. For the CDR3, the DNA is TGTGCCAGCAGCTTAGGGACGGACAGGGGCAGAAACACCATATATTTT.

This chain links TRBV7-9 with TRBJ2-1; perhaps TRBD1 as D (5 bases). Germline loops: CDR1 SEHNR, CDR2 FQNEAQ (reference sequence). Trimming removed 5 bases from V and 5 bases from J, with 10 bases in between. The CDR3 is 13 residues long. This CDR3 is CASSLRQNNEQFF. The CDR3 DNA sequence: TGTGCCAGCAGCCTACGACAGAACAATGAGCAGTTCTTC. Complete variable domain (other parts from reference TRBV7-9 and TRBJ2-1): DTGVSQNPRHKITKRGQNVTFRCDPISEHNRLYWYRQTLGQGPEFLTYFQNEAQLEKSRLLSDRFSAERPKGSFSTLEIQRTEQGDSAMYLCASSLRQNNEQFFGPGTRLTVL.

The J gene is TRBJ2-1, the V gene TRBV5-1; 13 bases are a match to TRBD2. The germline gives CDR1 SGHRS, CDR2 YFSETQ. V lost 5 bases and J lost 0; bases outside the gene matches: 5. The CDR3 runs 17 residues. The CDR3: CASRGGTSGNSYNEQFF. For the CDR3, the DNA is TGCGCCAGCAGGGGGGGGACTAGCGGGAACTCCTACAATGAGCAGTTCTTC. The full variable domain, with the rest looked up from reference TRBV5-1 and TRBJ2-1, is KAGVTQTPRYLIKTRGQQVTLSCSPISGHRSVSWYQQTPGQGLQFLFEYFSETQRNKGNFPGRFSGRQFSNSRSEMNVSTLELGDSALYLCASRGGTSGNSYNEQFFGPGTRLTVL.

The chain combines TRBV5-1 with TRBJ1-3; D not resolved. Germline CDR1 and CDR2: SGHRS and YFSETQ. The CDR3 has 14 residues. Trimming removed 0 bases at V and 5 bases at J, with 9 bases between. CDR3 region: CASSLDGIRNTIYF. For the CDR3, the DNA is TGCGCCAGCAGCTTGGATGGCATTAGAAACACCATATATTTT. The entire variable domain, with the rest obtained from reference TRBV5-1 and TRBJ1-3, is as follows: KAGVTQTPRYLIKTRGQQVTLSCSPISGHRSVSWYQQTPGQGLQFLFEYFSETQRNKGNFPGRFSGRQFSNSRSEMNVSTLELGDSALYLCASSLDGIRNTIYFGEGSWLTVV.

This clone was seen only a few times. The gene calls are TRBV27 and TRBJ2-7, with no clear D. Germline values: CDR1 MNHEY, CDR2 SMNVEV (reference sequence). Trimming cost V 4 bases and J 0 bases, with 7 bases left between them. The CDR3 length is 13 residues. This CDR3 reads CASSSERSYEQYF. In DNA, the CDR3 is TGTGCCAGCAGTTCCGAGCGCTCCTACGAGCAGTACTTC.

The chain employs TRBV28 and TRBJ1-5; 9 bases fit TRBD1. Germline CDR1 MDHEN, CDR2 SYDVKM. After removal of 1 base from V and 7 bases from J, the junction contained 5 bases not matched to a gene. This CDR3 region has 15 residues. The CDR3 loop reads CASSLLRDRAQPQHF. The CDR3 DNA reads as TGTGCCAGCAGTTTATTGCGGGACAGGGCCCAGCCCCAGCATTTT.

A single count supports this clone. The chain carries TRBV19 and TRBJ1-6, with D unresolved. There are 13 residues in the CDR3. V shed 4 bases and J shed 7 bases, with 8 bases lying between them. Germline loops: CDR1 LNHDA, CDR2 SQIVND (reference sequence). DNA of the CDR3: TGTGCCAGTAGTACCGCAACAAATTCACCCCTCCACTTT. Residues: CASSTATNSPLHF.

V usage is TRBV27 and J usage is TRBJ2-4, with D perhaps matching TRBD1 (6 bases). The CDR3 contains 17 residues. The V end was cut by 5 bases, the J end by 0 bases, with 17 bases between. Germline CDR1 is MNHEY and CDR2 is SMNVEV (reference sequence). The CDR3: CASSSRGPHLAKNIQYF. The CDR3 DNA is TGTGCCAGCAGTAGCAGGGGACCCCATCTAGCCAAAAACATTCAGTACTTC.

The chain couples TRBV6-5 to TRBJ1-5; 10 bases align to TRBD1. There are 12 residues in the CDR3. The V and J ends lost 4 bases and 9 bases, in that order; junction bases with no gene match: 0. Germline lookup yields CDR1 MNHEY and CDR2 SVGAGI. CDR3 residues: CASSWDRGPQHF. The CDR3 coding sequence is TGTGCCAGCAGTTGGGACAGGGGGCCCCAGCATTTT.

The rearrangement uses TRBV6-2 or TRBV6-3 and TRBJ1-2; D perhaps matches TRBD1 (5 bases). The V end was cut by 0 bases, the J end by 0 bases, with 17 bases between. The CDR3 length is 18 residues. Germline V CDR1 and CDR2: MNHEY, SVGEGT. Written as DNA, the CDR3 is TGTGCCAGCAGTTACTCGTTTGTCAGGGTCTCACCTAACTATGGCTACACCTTC. Translating it yields CASSYSFVRVSPNYGYTF.

This chain connects TRBV4-2 to TRBJ2-2; the D is unclear. The CDR3 loop spans 15 amino acids. Germline CDR1 is LGHNA and CDR2 is YNFKEQ. V gave up 1 base and J gave up 1 base, with 7 bases separating them. This CDR3 is CASSQGYKNTGELFF. CDR3 coding DNA: TGTGCCAGCAGCCAAGGTTACAAGAACACCGGGGAGCTGTTTTTT.

This clone was detected a few times. V is TRBV6-5 and J is TRBJ1-2; D gene uncertain. V lost 4 bases, J lost 4 bases, and 10 bases lay in between. The germline V gene encodes CDR1 MNHEY and CDR2 SVGAGI. CDR3 size: 13 residues. In nucleotides, the CDR3 is TGTGCCAGCAGTTCACAGCCCTTCTATGGCTACACCTTC. Protein product: CASSSQPFYGYTF.

This chain connects TRBV28 to TRBJ1-5, with D maybe TRBD1 (6 bases). This CDR3 has 13 residues. Germline V CDR1 and CDR2: MDHEN, SYDVKM. Trimming pared 5 bases from V and 4 bases from J, leaving 9 bases between. The chain's CDR3 is CASSGTLNQPQHF. In DNA form, the CDR3 reads TGTGCCAGCAGTGGGACACTGAATCAGCCCCAGCATTTT.

The chain carries TRBV29-1 and TRBJ1-2, with 9 bases aligning to TRBD1. V shed 7 bases and J 6 bases; nucleotides not matched to a gene: 12. The CDR3 totals 14 residues. Germline lookup yields CDR1 SQVTM and CDR2 ANQGSEA. The CDR3 spells CSAPKGQGTNGYTF. The CDR3 DNA follows: TGCAGCGCTCCAAAGGGACAGGGAACCAATGGCTACACCTTC.

The chain has TRBV5-8 and TRBJ2-2; TRBD2 might be the D (5 bases). CDR3 length: 16 amino acids. Germline loops: CDR1 SGHTS, CDR2 YDEGEE. V gave up 0 bases and J gave up 1 base, with 10 bases separating them. In nucleotides, the CDR3 is TGTGCCAGCAGCTTGGATCGGGGTGGGAACACCGGGGAGCTGTTTTTT. It encodes CASSLDRGGNTGELFF. The full variable domain, in which reference TRBV5-8 and TRBJ2-2 provide the parts outside the CDR3, is EAGVTQSPTHLIKTRGQQATLRCSPISGHTSVYWYQQALGLGLQFLLWYDEGEERNRGNFPPRFSGRQFPNYSSELNVNALELEDSALYLCASSLDRGGNTGELFFGEGSRLTVL.

The chain joins TRBV6-5 to TRBJ1-2; maybe TRBD1 (6 bases). The CDR3 totals 12 residues. The V and J ends lost 2 bases and 8 bases respectively, with 9 bases between them. Germline V gene data show CDR1 as MNHEY and CDR2 as SVGAGI. CDR3 protein: CASSYAGEGYTF. CDR3 nucleotides: TGTGCCAGCAGTTACGCAGGGGAGGGCTACACCTTC.

V and J are TRBV27 and TRBJ2-3; D is uncertain. The length of the CDR3 is 13 residues. Germline CDR1 reads MNHEY; CDR2 reads SMNVEV (reference sequence). Between the trimmed V and J ends, which lost 4 bases and 5 bases, there was a span of 10 bases. Here the CDR3 reads CASSSILRDTQYF. The DNA of the CDR3 is TGTGCCAGCAGTTCGATCCTGAGAGATACGCAGTATTTT.

The V and J genes are TRBV6-5 and TRBJ1-2, with D possibly being TRBD1 (6 bases). This CDR3 spans 12 amino acids. The germline V gene encodes CDR1 MNHEY and CDR2 SVGAGI. V dropped 7 bases and J dropped 3 bases, with 9 bases sitting between them. The CDR3, as DNA: TGTGCCAGCAAGGCAGGGGACTATGGCTACACCTTC. Protein product: CASKAGDYGYTF.

This clone was seen only once. J is TRBJ2-3 and V is TRBV19, with 12 positions matching TRBD2. With 7 bases clipped from V and 14 bases from J, the junction kept 10 bases outside the gene matches. Germline V gene sequence: CDR1 LNHDA, CDR2 SQIVND (reference sequence). CDR3 length equals 13 residues. CDR3 coding DNA: TGTGCCAGTATGGGGAGGACTAGCGGGATGGCGTATTTT. As protein: CASMGRTSGMAYF.

The chain carries TRBV9 and TRBJ2-1; TRBD2 matches at 9 bases. The CDR3 is 16 amino acids. Germline loops: CDR1 SGDLS, CDR2 YYNGEE. V shed 4 bases and J 1 base; nucleotides not matched to a gene: 6. In DNA form, the CDR3 reads TGTGCCAGCAGCCTCTCCCTAGCGGGGTCCTACAATGAGCAGTTCTTC. Translated: CASSLSLAGSYNEQFF.

V usage is TRBV7-9 and J usage is TRBJ1-5; 9 bases fit TRBD1. The CDR3 extends over 18 amino acids. The V gene end was trimmed by 6 bases and the J gene end by 4 bases; junction bases not matched to a gene: 16. Germline V gives CDR1 SEHNR, CDR2 FQNEAQ (reference sequence). The CDR3 is CASSQPTQDRGGNQPQHF. In DNA, the CDR3 is TGTGCCAGCAGTCAACCCACCCAGGACAGGGGTGGGAATCAGCCCCAGCATTTT.

This rearrangement joins TRBV7-2 to TRBJ1-6, with a possible D match to TRBD1 (6 bases). This CDR3 contains 15 residues. The V gene's germline CDR1 is SGHTA and CDR2 FQGNSA. Deletions cut 7 bases from V and 9 bases from J, with 19 bases between. The CDR3 here is CASTPEGQGGSPLHF. The CDR3 nucleotides are TGTGCCAGCACCCCAGAAGGCCAAGGGGGTTCACCCCTCCACTTT.

This chain joins TRBV21-1 and TRBJ1-1. TRBV21-1 is described as a pseudogene. The CDR3 totals 18 residues. CDR3 nucleotide sequence: TGTGCCAGCAGCCCAGACGGCGGGACGCCACTACCGAACACTGAAGCTTTCTTT. It specifies CASSPDGGTPLPNTEAFF.

This clone was detected once. The chain combines TRBV7-9 with TRBJ2-7; 9 bases are a match to TRBD1. The CDR3 is made up of 14 amino acids. Germline assignment: CDR1 SEHNR and CDR2 FQNEAQ (reference sequence). With 3 bases clipped from V and 3 bases from J, the junction kept 3 bases outside the gene matches. CDR3: CASSFPDRGYEQYF. The CDR3 DNA sequence: TGTGCCAGCAGCTTTCCGGACAGGGGCTACGAGCAGTACTTC.

This clone was observed a single time. The chain couples TRBV29-1 to TRBJ1-1, with 8 bases identical to TRBD1. With 7 bases clipped from V and 1 base from J, the junction kept 2 bases outside the gene matches. This CDR3 spans 12 amino acids. The germline V gene encodes CDR1 SQVTM and CDR2 ANQGSEA. CDR3: CSGDRGNTEAFF. The CDR3 region has the DNA TGCAGCGGAGACAGGGGGAACACTGAAGCTTTCTTT. The variable domain in full, with the rest retrieved from reference TRBV29-1 and TRBJ1-1, is SAVISQKPSRDICQRGTSLTIQCQVDSQVTMMFWYRQQPGQSLTLIATANQGSEATYESGFVIDKFPISRPNLTFSTLTVSNMSPEDSSIYLCSGDRGNTEAFFGQGTRLTVV.